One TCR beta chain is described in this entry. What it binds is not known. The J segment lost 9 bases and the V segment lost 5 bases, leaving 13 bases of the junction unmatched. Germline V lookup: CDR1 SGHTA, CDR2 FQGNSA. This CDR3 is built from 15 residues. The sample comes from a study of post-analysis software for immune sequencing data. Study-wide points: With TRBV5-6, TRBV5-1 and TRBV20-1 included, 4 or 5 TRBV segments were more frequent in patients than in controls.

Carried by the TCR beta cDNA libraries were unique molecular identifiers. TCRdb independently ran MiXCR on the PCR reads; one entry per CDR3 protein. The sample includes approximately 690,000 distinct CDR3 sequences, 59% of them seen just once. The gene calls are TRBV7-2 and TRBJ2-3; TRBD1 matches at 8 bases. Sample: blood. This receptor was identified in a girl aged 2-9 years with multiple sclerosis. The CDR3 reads CASSPYGQGGGTQYF. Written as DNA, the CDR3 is TGTGCCAGCAGCCCCTATGGACAGGGAGGAGGGACGCAGTATTTT.